A single sample is the source of the 7 T cell receptor beta chains below, sequenced in a study of blood T cells in healthy people across ages. Sample-barcoded 5' priming and a J-beta primer mix drove a second PCR of roughly 6 to 12 cycles. TCRdb reprocessed the 5' RACE reads with MiXCR, giving one entry per CDR3 protein. The sample carries 800,000 to 1,000,000 distinct CDR3 sequences, 40% to 60% recorded once. Sequencing used blood. The source is a man aged 30 to 39 in good health.

This chain connects TRBV12-3 or TRBV12-4 to TRBJ2-4; D remains unclear. CDR3 length: 15 amino acids. V lost 5 bases and J lost 6, with 17 bases in between. This CDR3 is CASSPSGGLLNIQYF. The DNA of the CDR3 is TGTGCCAGCAGTCCGTCGGGTGGGCTCTTAAACATTCAGTACTTC.

V and J are TRBV6-5 and TRBJ2-5; D remains unclear. Trimming pared 6 bases from V and 5 bases from J, leaving 16 bases between. The CDR3 is 14 amino acids. Germline V gene data show CDR1 as MNHEY and CDR2 as SVGAGI. CDR3 coding DNA: TGTGCCAGCAGCCCACTCGCGGCTATCGAGACCCAGTACTTC. As protein: CASSPLAAIETQYF.

This clonotype was recorded a few times. V usage is TRBV12-3 or TRBV12-4 and J usage is TRBJ2-1; possible D gene TRBD1, 6 bases. Trimming pared 7 bases from V and 9 bases from J, leaving 16 bases between. The CDR3 consists of 13 residues. CDR3 loop: CASTPGGRSEQFF. The CDR3 nucleotides read TGTGCCAGCACCCCTGGGGGCCGTTCTGAGCAGTTCTTC.

The chain recombines TRBV4-3 with TRBJ2-1; D is perhaps TRBD1 (5 bases). Germline-derived CDR1 and CDR2 are LGHNA and YSLEER. Trimming cost V 1 base and J 7 bases, with 14 bases left between them. The CDR3 loop spans 15 amino acids. The CDR3 DNA reads TGCGCCAGCAGCCAAGCATCGGGCAGGGTAAATGAGCAGTTCTTC. As protein: CASSQASGRVNEQFF.

This clonotype has just a few counts. The CDR3 protein is CASSLSSSQYF. DNA for the CDR3: TGTGCCAGCAGCTTATCCTCATCACAGTACTTC. The gene calls are TRBV7-2 and TRBJ2-4; no reliable D call. Germline V gives CDR1 SGHTA, CDR2 FQGNSA. This CDR3 has 11 amino acids. V lost 2 bases, J lost 13 bases, and 9 bases lay in between.

The rearrangement links TRBV4-2 to TRBJ2-5; D call uncertain. The germline V gene encodes CDR1 LGHNA and CDR2 YNFKEQ. This CDR3 region has 14 residues. V lost 4 bases and J 2 bases, leaving 11 bases between the germline ends. The CDR3 protein is CASSPAWLQETQYF. The CDR3 DNA follows: TGTGCCAGCAGCCCCGCCTGGTTACAAGAGACCCAGTACTTC.

The chain employs TRBV3-1 and TRBJ2-2; no clear D. The CDR3 is 14 residues long. The V end lost 3 bases, the J end lost 6 bases, and 11 bases lay between the germline ends. Per the germline V gene, CDR1 is LGHDT and CDR2 is YNNKEL (reference sequence). The CDR3 DNA sequence: TGTGCCAGCAGCCAGTCCTCCCGTGCCGGGGAGCTGTTTTTT. It encodes CASSQSSRAGELFF.